This is a list of T cell receptor beta chains from one sample in a study of T-cell reconstitution after alpha-beta-depleted transplantation in children. TCRdb re-analysed the PCR reads in MiXCR, keeping a single row per CDR3 protein. The sample holds 200,000 or so distinct CDR3 sequences, approximately 8.4% seen once. Material: PBMCs, mostly from graft donor cells, obtained 360 days after TCRalphabeta/CD19-depleted stem cell transplant. The receptors stem from a male patient between 2 and 15 years old who had a stem cell transplant for acute myeloid leukemia, so the T cells may come from the graft donor. CDR3s include the opening cysteine and the closing phenylalanine or tryptophan. A D gene is named only where the DNA matches it firmly. Clone size, where shown, is once, few, many, or a class for clones that have expanded.

TRBJ2-5 TRBV7-3 - many CASSTTHGETQYF TGTGCCAGCAGCACCACACATGGGGAGACCCAGTACTTC
TRBJ2-2 TRBV10-1 - - CASSFGCRGWNTGELFF TGCGCCAGCAGTTTCGGTTGTAGGGGATGGAACACCGGGGAGCTGTTTTTT
TRBJ1-1 TRBV7-3 - - CASSSNRDGTEAFF TGTGCCAGCAGCAGCAACAGGGATGGTACTGAAGCTTTCTTT
TRBJ2-1 TRBV5-5 - - CASSLGVTGNEQFF TGTGCCAGCAGCTTGGGGGTTACGGGAAATGAGCAGTTCTTC
TRBJ2-1 TRBV18 - few CASSPQRPRSNEQFF TGTGCCAGCTCACCCCAGAGGCCCAGATCCAATGAGCAGTTCTTC
TRBJ2-1 TRBV9 - many CASSVSGISTYNEQFF TGTGCCAGCAGCGTCTCGGGAATCTCCACCTACAATGAGCAGTTCTTC
TRBJ1-5 TRBV4-1 - few CASSQVGGYSNQPQHF TGCGCCAGCAGCCAAGTGGGAGGATATAGCAATCAGCCCCAGCATTTT
TRBJ2-6 TRBV7-9 - - CASSFTQGYSGANVLTF TGTGCCAGCAGCTTTACTCAGGGCTACTCTGGGGCCAACGTCCTGACTTTC
TRBJ2-4 TRBV7-2 TRBD2 - CASSPTRLAGGQYF TGTGCCAGCAGCCCTACGAGACTAGCGGGAGGGCAGTACTTC
TRBJ1-2 TRBV13 - - CASSPRKGQRYGYTF TGTGCCAGCAGCCCACGGAAGGGTCAGCGCTATGGCTACACCTTC
TRBJ2-3 TRBV3-1 - many CASSRPGTDTQYF TGTGCCAGCAGCCGCCCCGGGACAGATACGCAGTATTTT
TRBJ2-1 TRBV12-3/TRBV12-4 TRBD2 - CASTKHTRLADNEQFF TGTGCCAGCACCAAGCATACCAGGCTAGCGGACAATGAGCAGTTCTTC
TRBJ2-2 TRBV7-9 TRBD1 - CASSLDRGNTGELFF TGTGCCAGCAGCTTAGACAGGGGGAACACCGGGGAGCTGTTTTTT
TRBJ2-7 TRBV15 - - CATSRDLGFDEQYF TGTGCCACCAGCAGAGATCTCGGGTTCGACGAGCAGTACTTC
TRBJ2-5 TRBV20-1 - - CSVIPSPWETQYF TGCAGTGTGATCCCTAGCCCTTGGGAGACCCAGTACTTC
TRBJ1-2 TRBV15 - few CATSRVGYGYTF TGTGCCACCAGCAGAGTGGGTTATGGCTACACCTTC
TRBJ2-2 TRBV7-3 - few CASSFGPPDEAGELFF TGTGCCAGCAGCTTCGGCCCCCCGGATGAGGCCGGGGAGCTGTTTTTT
TRBJ2-1 TRBV7-2 - many CASSRQAGWLNNEQFF TGTGCCAGCAGCCGTCAAGCAGGGTGGTTGAACAATGAGCAGTTCTTC
TRBJ2-2 TRBV5-1 - - CASSAGSVKSGELFF TGCGCCAGCAGCGCTGGGTCAGTCAAATCCGGGGAGCTGTTTTTT
TRBJ2-3 TRBV5-1 TRBD2 - CASSWRTSESTDTQYF TGCGCCAGCAGCTGGAGGACTAGCGAGAGCACAGATACGCAGTATTTT
TRBJ2-1 TRBV20-1 - many CSASWGPEQFF TGCAGTGCTAGTTGGGGCCCCGAGCAGTTCTTC
TRBJ2-2 TRBV5-1 - - CASSSGGRVGELFF TGCGCCAGCAGCTCCGGGGGGCGCGTCGGGGAGCTGTTTTTT
TRBJ1-2 TRBV9 - many CASSAGPSSFNYGYTF TGTGCCAGCAGCGCTGGGCCAAGTTCGTTTAACTATGGCTACACCTTC
TRBJ2-5 TRBV5-6 - many CASSFIPGGGRLWKDQETQYF TGTGCCAGCAGCTTTATACCAGGAGGTGGGAGGCTATGGAAGGACCAAGAGACCCAGTACTTC
TRBJ1-1 TRBV20-1 - few CSAPPSVLNTEAFF TGCAGTGCCCCGCCGTCGGTTTTGAACACTGAAGCTTTCTTT
TRBJ2-1 TRBV2 - many CASEPPQSYNEQFF TGTGCCAGCGAGCCCCCGCAGTCTTACAATGAGCAGTTCTTC
TRBJ2-1 TRBV5-1 - many CASSLALGLGDEQFF TGCGCCAGCAGCTTGGCCTTGGGCCTAGGGGATGAGCAGTTCTTC
TRBJ2-7 TRBV7-6 - - CASNSAIGGQGVDEQYF TGTGCCAGCAACTCCGCGATAGGGGGGCAGGGTGTCGACGAGCAGTACTTC
TRBJ2-1 TRBV20-1 TRBD2 - CSARSWTSGRSSYNEQFF TGCAGTGCTCGTTCCTGGACTAGCGGGAGGAGCTCCTACAATGAGCAGTTCTTC
TRBJ1-1 TRBV20-1 - few CSAKRGNTEAFF TGCAGTGCCAAGAGGGGGAACACTGAAGCTTTCTTT
TRBJ2-3 TRBV6-5 TRBD1 - CASSYSISGTGVTDTQYF TGTGCCAGCAGTTACTCTATATCCGGGACAGGCGTCACAGATACGCAGTATTTT
TRBJ1-2 TRBV25-1 - few CASSEKQEKVYGYTF TGTGCCAGCAGTGAAAAGCAGGAGAAAGTCTATGGCTACACCTTC
TRBJ1-1 TRBV27 - many CASSLISGVSEAFF TGTGCCAGCAGTTTAATAAGCGGGGTCTCTGAAGCTTTCTTT
TRBJ2-2 TRBV6-5 TRBD1 - CASSYADRGQGDFDNTGELFF TGTGCCAGCAGTTACGCGGACCGGGGACAGGGGGATTTTGACAACACCGGGGAGCTGTTTTTT
TRBJ2-5 TRBV11-2 - - CASSPVGGRETQYF TGTGCCAGCAGCCCCGTCGGGGGGCGAGAGACCCAGTACTTC
TRBJ2-2 TRBV29-1 - many CSVVGPANTGELFF TGCAGCGTTGTTGGTCCCGCGAACACCGGGGAGCTGTTTTTT
TRBJ2-2 TRBV11-3 TRBD2 many CASSRPGGTGELFF TGTGCCAGCAGCAGACCGGGGGGGACCGGGGAGCTGTTTTTT
TRBJ2-7 TRBV20-1 TRBD2 many CSARDFQREGTYEQYF TGCAGTGCTAGAGATTTCCAGCGGGAGGGAACCTACGAGCAGTACTTC
TRBJ1-1 TRBV13 TRBD1 few CASSPDRAPKRDTEAFF TGTGCCAGCAGCCCCGACAGGGCCCCAAAGAGAGACACTGAAGCTTTCTTT
TRBJ2-2 TRBV12-3/TRBV12-4 - - CASSRPGTGNTGELFF TGTGCCAGCAGCCGTCCCGGGACTGGTAACACCGGGGAGCTGTTTTTT
TRBJ2-5 TRBV5-1 - - CASSWEGIQETQYF TGCGCCAGCAGCTGGGAAGGGATACAAGAGACCCAGTACTTC